The 32 T cell receptor beta chains given below trace back to one sample, sequenced in a study of blood T cell repertoires in COVID-19. The method was immunoSEQ multiplex PCR; TCRdb's version includes in-frame clones alone and lacks a portion of them. The repertoire includes approximately 240,000 clones, roughly nine tenths of them detected once, and under 4% sits in the top ten. The sample was PBMCs or T cells enriched from blood (not recorded which). These receptors were obtained from a woman in her late teens or twenties in a cohort exposed to, infected with or recovered from COVID-19 (not recorded which).

V usage is TRBV7-8 and J usage is TRBJ1-5; 7 bases fit TRBD1. CDR1 is SGHVS, CDR2 FQNEAQ, per germline. V gave up 4 bases and J gave up 2 bases; unmatched junction bases: 2. The CDR3 has 14 residues. CDR3 residues: CASSSGQGNQPQHF. The CDR3 nucleotides read TGTGCCAGCAGCTCTGGACAGGGCAATCAGCCCCAGCATTTT.

V is TRBV21-1 and J is TRBJ2-2; TRBD1, as called in the table, went unchecked against the DNA. TRBV21-1 is designated a pseudogene. This CDR3 comprises 15 residues. The CDR3 coding sequence is TGTGCCAGCAGACCCCCGGGACACACCACCGGGGAGCTGTTTTTT. This translates into CASRPPGHTTGELFF.

The J gene is TRBJ2-3, the V gene TRBV5-1; 8 bases are a match to TRBD2. Trimming cost V 6 bases and J 1 base; bases outside gene matches: 13. The CDR3 sequence is 17 residues long. Germline V gene lookup returns CDR1 SGHRS and CDR2 YFSETQ. This CDR3 is CASMSAGGFEGTDTQYF. The CDR3, as DNA: TGCGCCAGCATGTCCGCGGGGGGTTTTGAGGGCACAGATACGCAGTATTTT.

The chain carries TRBV5-1 and TRBJ2-7; 7 bases fit TRBD1. The germline gives CDR1 SGHRS, CDR2 YFSETQ. This CDR3 has 14 amino acids. Trimming at V came to 4 bases and at J to 2 bases, leaving 6 bases not matched to a gene. The CDR3: CASSPGTDTYEQYF. In DNA, the CDR3 is TGCGCCAGCAGCCCCGGGACAGATACCTACGAGCAGTACTTC.

This chain joins TRBV19 and TRBJ1-5; D is perhaps TRBD1 (6 bases). CDR3 length: 12 residues. Germline V gene sequence: CDR1 LNHDA, CDR2 SQIVND (reference sequence). Trimming took off 6 bases at V and 9 bases at J, with 12 bases between the two ends. CDR3 amino acids: CASRKQGSPQHF. The CDR3 DNA reads TGTGCCAGTAGGAAACAGGGTTCGCCCCAGCATTTT.

The chain has TRBV12-5 and TRBJ2-3, with D possibly matching TRBD1 (6 bases). The ends were cut back, 4 bases at V and 8 bases at J, with 13 bases in the middle. There are 13 residues in the CDR3. Germline CDR1 reads LGHNT; CDR2 reads FRNRAP. CDR3: CASGSEGGSTQYF. CDR3 nucleotide sequence: TGTGCTAGTGGTTCAGAAGGGGGAAGTACGCAGTATTTT.

The V gene is TRBV29-1, the J gene TRBJ2-1; 10 nucleotides line up with TRBD2. Germline V gene sequence: CDR1 SQVTM, CDR2 ANQGSEA. Trimming cost V 5 bases and J 8 bases; bases outside gene matches: 6. The CDR3 spans 13 residues. The chain's CDR3 is CSVPSGSKDEQFF. The CDR3 DNA follows: TGCAGCGTTCCTAGCGGGAGTAAGGATGAGCAGTTCTTC.

The chain joins TRBV7-3 to TRBJ2-1, with 7 nucleotides matching TRBD2. The CDR3 has 16 residues. V shed 1 base and J 5 bases; nucleotides not matched to a gene: 8. CDR1 is SGHTA and CDR2 is FQGTGA in the germline V gene. The CDR3 reads CASSLITGGGNNEQFF. The CDR3 nucleotides are TGTGCCAGCAGCTTAATAACGGGAGGAGGCAACAATGAGCAGTTCTTC.

The chain recombines TRBV11-2 with TRBJ1-5; D ambiguous. With 2 bases removed from V and 6 bases from J, the gap between germline ends came to 8 bases. The CDR3 runs 13 residues. In germline, CDR1 is SGHAT, CDR2 FQNNGV. Here the CDR3 DNA reads TGTGCCAGCAGCTTATCCGGTCTTCAGCCCCAGCATTTT. It translates to CASSLSGLQPQHF.

The chain links TRBV7-3 to TRBJ2-7; 9 bases align to TRBD1. V gave up 5 bases and J gave up 3 bases; unmatched junction bases: 8. The CDR3 contains 15 residues. Germline V gene lookup returns CDR1 SGHTA and CDR2 FQGTGA. CDR3 amino acids: CASSLQGADGYEQYF. In nucleotides, the CDR3 is TGTGCCAGCAGCCTACAGGGGGCGGATGGCTACGAGCAGTACTTC. Full variable domain (remainder filled in from reference TRBV7-3 and TRBJ2-7): GAGVSQTPSNKVTEKGKYVELRCDPISGHTALYWYRQSLGQGPEFLIYFQGTGAADDSGLPNDRFFAVRPEGSVSTLKIQRTERGDSAVYLCASSLQGADGYEQYFGPGTRLTVT.

The gene calls are TRBV5-4 and TRBJ2-7; tentative D call: TRBD2 (6 bases). V was trimmed by 2 bases and J by 1 base, leaving 10 bases between them. Looked up from germline, CDR1 is SGHNT and CDR2 is YYREEE (reference sequence). The CDR3 has 14 amino acids. This chain's CDR3 is CASSFWDSSYEQYF. CDR3 coding DNA: TGTGCCAGCAGCTTTTGGGACTCTTCCTACGAGCAGTACTTC. The whole variable domain, remainder taken from reference TRBV5-4 and TRBJ2-7, is ETGVTQSPTHLIKTRGQQVTLRCSSQSGHNTVSWYQQALGQGPQFIFQYYREEENGRGNFPPRFSGLQFPNYSSELNVNALELDDSALYLCASSFWDSSYEQYFGPGTRLTVT.

CDR3 protein: CASSTGWGVLVVASNQPQHF. CDR3 in DNA: TGTGCCAGCAGCACCGGATGGGGGGTTCTAGTCGTGGCTAGCAATCAGCCCCAGCATTTT. This chain uses TRBV21-1 with TRBJ1-5. TRBV21-1 is a pseudogene. This CDR3 contains 20 residues.

The CDR3 region has the DNA TGTGCCAGCTCACATGGGACTAGCGGGAGGGCCGGCTCCTACGAGCAGTACTTC. Its translation: CASSHGTSGRAGSYEQYF. This chain uses TRBV18 with TRBJ2-7, with TRBD2 matching 16 bases. This CDR3 is built from 18 residues. V was clipped by 4 bases and J by 0 bases; unmatched bases: 6. Per germline, CDR1 KGHSH and CDR2 LQKENI.

V and J are TRBV28 and TRBJ1-2; TRBD1 aligns across 8 bases. The ends lost 5 bases at V and 3 bases at J; junction bases unmatched: 8. The length of the CDR3 is 15 residues. Looked up from germline, CDR1 is MDHEN and CDR2 is SYDVKM. In DNA, the CDR3 is TGTGCCAGCAGTGCCCCGGGACAGGCATACTATGGCTACACCTTC. Translated: CASSAPGQAYYGYTF.

The genes are TRBV14 and TRBJ2-1; 9 nucleotides agree with TRBD2. Germline values: CDR1 SGHDN, CDR2 FVKESK. This CDR3 has 15 amino acids. Trimming cost V 4 bases and J 5 bases; bases outside gene matches: 6. CDR3 sequence: CASSPWSSGDNEQFF. The CDR3 DNA reads TGTGCCAGCAGCCCCTGGTCTAGCGGGGACAATGAGCAGTTCTTC. Combining the CDR3 with reference TRBV14 and TRBJ2-1 gives the whole variable domain EAGVTQFPSHSVIEKGQTVTLRCDPISGHDNLYWYRRVMGKEIKFLLHFVKESKQDESGMPNNRFLAERTGGTYSTLKVQPAELEDSGVYFCASSPWSSGDNEQFFGPGTRLTVL.

The sample holds one count of this clone. The CDR3 loop is CASSLGPGDRGVTGELFF. The CDR3 nucleotides are TGTGCCAGCAGCTTAGGGCCCGGGGACAGGGGAGTAACCGGGGAGCTGTTTTTT. The chain uses TRBV7-6 and TRBJ2-2; 10 bases agree with TRBD1. The germline V gene encodes CDR1 SGHVS and CDR2 FNYEAQ. With V trimmed by 1 base and J by 5 bases, 10 bases remained unmatched. The CDR3 is made up of 18 amino acids.

This chain uses TRBV28 with TRBJ1-5; tentative D call: TRBD1 (6 bases). Trimming left V 6 bases short and J 0 bases short, with 12 bases between. The CDR3 has 15 amino acids. CDR1 is MDHEN and CDR2 is SYDVKM in the germline V gene. In DNA form, the CDR3 reads TGTGCCAGCAGCATGGGACACCATAGCAATCAGCCCCAGCATTTT. Amino acids: CASSMGHHSNQPQHF.

V usage is TRBV3-1 (or the pseudogene TRBV3-2) and J usage is TRBJ2-2, with TRBD2 matching over 12 bases. The CDR3 spans 14 residues. V shed 4 bases and J 6 bases; nucleotides not matched to a gene: 0. Germline V gene sequence: CDR1 LGHDT, CDR2 YNNKEL (reference sequence). The CDR3 protein is CASSPSGGAGELFF. The CDR3 DNA reads as TGTGCCAGCAGCCCTAGCGGGGGGGCCGGGGAGCTGTTTTTT.

This clone was observed a handful of times. This rearrangement joins TRBV6-5 to TRBJ2-1; possible D gene TRBD1, 6 bases. Germline lookup yields CDR1 MNHEY and CDR2 SVGAGI. This CDR3 is built from 15 residues. V was trimmed by 11 bases and J by 7 bases, leaving 24 bases between them. The CDR3 nucleotides read TGTGCCTGCTCCGGGACACGTCCCCCCGGAAATGAGCAGTTCTTC. This codes for CACSGTRPPGNEQFF.

J is TRBJ2-3 and V is TRBV24-1, with D possibly TRBD1 on 5 matching bases. CDR1 KGHDR and CDR2 SFDVKD come from the germline V gene. This CDR3 is built from 12 residues. V was clipped by 9 bases and J by 5 bases, with 11 bases between them. The CDR3 is CATSPGQDTQYF. Written as DNA, the CDR3 is TGTGCCACCTCCCCAGGGCAAGATACGCAGTATTTT.

The gene calls are TRBV7-6 and TRBJ2-2, with 7 bases aligning to TRBD2. Looked up from germline, CDR1 is SGHVS and CDR2 is FNYEAQ. J lost 4 bases, V lost 1 base, and 6 bases had no gene match. The CDR3 consists of 16 residues. CDR3 residues: CASSLVASGGTGELFF. The CDR3 DNA is TGTGCCAGCAGCTTAGTCGCTAGCGGAGGCACCGGGGAGCTGTTTTTT.

The rearrangement uses TRBV7-2 and TRBJ1-4; perhaps TRBD1 as D (5 bases). Germline V CDR1 and CDR2: SGHTA, FQGNSA. The CDR3 runs 15 residues. Trimming shortened V by 5 bases and J by 5 bases, and 15 bases separated the two germline ends. The CDR3 spells CASSPDSFSNEKLFF. The DNA of the CDR3 is TGTGCCAGCAGCCCCGACAGTTTTTCGAATGAAAAACTGTTTTTT.

The chain combines TRBV6-5 with TRBJ2-2, with 7 bases fitting TRBD1. The CDR3 length is 15 residues. CDR1 and CDR2 from the germline V gene are MNHEY and SVGAGI. V lost 5 bases and J lost 2; bases outside the gene matches: 5. DNA for the CDR3: TGTGCCAGCAGTCCCGGGACAGTAAACACCGGGGAGCTGTTTTTT. Amino acids: CASSPGTVNTGELFF.

V usage is TRBV11-2 and J usage is TRBJ2-7; possible D gene TRBD1, 6 bases. Trimming shortened V by 6 bases and J by 2 bases, and 14 bases separated the two germline ends. Germline CDR1 reads SGHAT; CDR2 reads FQNNGV. The CDR3 length is 14 residues. CDR3 residues: CASRQTGGPYEQYF. The CDR3 DNA sequence: TGTGCCAGCAGACAGACAGGAGGCCCCTACGAGCAGTACTTC.

This chain links TRBV5-1 with TRBJ1-3; 8 bases match TRBD1. The germline V gene encodes CDR1 SGHRS and CDR2 YFSETQ. V was pared by 4 bases and J by 2 bases, with 2 bases of the junction left unmatched. The CDR3 has 14 residues. The CDR3 here is CASSATGAGNTIYF. Here the CDR3 DNA reads TGCGCCAGCAGCGCGACAGGGGCTGGAAACACCATATATTTT.

Worth noting for this clone: The DNA is left out, because the CDR3 cannot be placed on it with certainty; the CDR3 is given as TCRdb lists it. The chain links TRBV6-2 or TRBV6-3 to TRBJ2-5; the D call of TRBD2 is as the table states it, not checked on the DNA. A total of 13 residues make up the CDR3, ends included. Per the germline V gene, CDR1 is MNHEY and CDR2 is SVGEGT. The CDR3 sequence is CASSSSGLETQYF.

The chain is built from TRBV7-9 and TRBJ2-7; 8 positions agree with TRBD1. Germline V lookup: CDR1 SEHNR, CDR2 FQNEAQ (reference sequence). This CDR3 has 15 residues. V shed 1 base and J 6 bases; nucleotides not matched to a gene: 8. CDR3 DNA sequence: TGTGCCAGCAGCTTAGTTGGGACAGGACTCTCCGAGCAGTACTTC. Residues: CASSLVGTGLSEQYF.

The chain joins TRBV2 to TRBJ2-7; TRBD2 aligns across 8 bases. Germline trimming cut 2 bases from V and 7 bases from J; bases unmatched to any gene: 10. This CDR3 region has 15 residues. Germline values: CDR1 SNHLY, CDR2 FYNNEI. CDR3 nucleotides: TGTGCCAGCAGTGAAAGGGGCGGGAGGCCGGGGGAGCAGTACTTC. Translating gives CASSERGGRPGEQYF.

The chain couples TRBV7-9 to TRBJ1-4, with 7 bases identical to TRBD1. The CDR3 length is 17 residues. The trim removed 0 bases at V and 2 bases at J, leaving 6 bases unmatched. The germline V gene has CDR1 SEHNR and CDR2 FQNEAQ (reference sequence). The CDR3 DNA sequence: TGTGCCAGCAGCTTAGCGCCCCAGACAGGGACTAATGAAAAACTGTTTTTT. Amino acids: CASSLAPQTGTNEKLFF.

The chain links TRBV7-6 to TRBJ2-6; 7 bases are shared with TRBD1. This CDR3 has 17 amino acids. With V trimmed by 0 bases and J by 0 bases, 2 bases remained unmatched. CDR1 and CDR2 (germline): SGHVS, FNYEAQ. DNA for the CDR3: TGTGCCAGCAGCTTAGCCGGGACAGCCTCTGGGGCCAACGTCCTGACTTTC. Translation gives CASSLAGTASGANVLTF.

The gene calls are TRBV6-6 and TRBJ1-1; 9 positions agree with TRBD1. The CDR3 length is 14 residues. The junction had 5 bases not matched to a gene; V was cut back by 6 bases and J by 3 bases. The germline CDR1 and CDR2 sequences are MNHNY and SVGAGI (reference sequence). This CDR3 reads CASRKDRGDTEAFF. The DNA for the CDR3 is TGTGCCAGCAGAAAGGACAGGGGAGACACTGAAGCTTTCTTT.

The chain has TRBV19 and TRBJ1-4; 7 nucleotides match TRBD1. Trimming removed 4 bases from V and 0 bases from J; junction bases left unmatched: 2. The germline gives CDR1 LNHDA, CDR2 SQIVND (reference sequence). The CDR3 runs 15 residues. The CDR3 DNA reads TGTGCCAGTAGTACAGGGGGTGCAACTAATGAAAAACTGTTTTTT. It codes for CASSTGGATNEKLFF.